The clone carrying this T cell receptor (beta chain) was seen many times. Antigen unknown. RNA transcripts were the template, and TCR beta CDR3 regions were amplified from them. A first-round RT-PCR used HTBI primers, followed by a second-round multiplex PCR. In TCRdb, the multiplex PCR reads were re-called with MiXCR into one record per CDR3 protein. This sample has around 340,000 distinct CDR3 sequences, with roughly a sixth found just once. V was pared by 2 bases and J by 10 bases, with 9 bases between. This CDR3 spans 13 amino acids. Germline CDR1 and CDR2: SGHDN and FVKESK. The entry originates in a study of Graves' ophthalmopathy and Graves' hyperthyroidism. Study-wide context: Before any treatment, peripheral blood was taken at the initial diagnosis. Study results and limitations: In blood appeared most of the expanded thyroid clonotypes whose frequency exceeded 0.001.

V and J are TRBV14 and TRBJ1-6, with D unclear. The receptor was derived from an adult man with Graves' ophthalmopathy. The sequencing input was peripheral blood. CDR3 sequence: CASSQSIGSPLHF. CDR3 nucleotide sequence: TGTGCCAGCAGCCAATCTATTGGCTCACCCCTCCACTTT.